The clone carrying this T cell receptor (beta chain) occurred a few times. The antigen is unknown. The read ends 3 residues before the CDR3 terminus; that terminus is restored from the germline J gene. This entry is derived from a study of T cell clonality in common variable immunodeficiency. Study-wide findings and caveats: Fewer deletions and N-nucleotide insertions were reportedly seen in common variable immunodeficiency TCR beta sequences.

Clones were read by immunoSEQ multiplex PCR, and TCRdb kept only the in-frame ones, dropping some. This sample has about 34,000 clones, each found more than once. The CDR3 has 15 residues. Germline loops: CDR1 SNHLY, CDR2 FYNNEI. Unmatched junction bases numbered 4, after V lost 0 bases and J lost 2 bases. The chain employs TRBV2 and TRBJ2-7; 7 bases map to TRBD1. The clonotype originates from a human donor with common variable immunodeficiency. The sequenced sample consisted of peripheral blood mononuclear cells. CDR3 DNA, as far as it was read: TGTGCCAGCAGTGAAGCGCTTCAGGGGGCCTACGAG. This encodes CASSEALQGAYE. The full CDR3 reads CASSEALQGAYEQYF.